This TCR beta chain was recorded in a study of post-analysis software for immune sequencing data. The overall study: Both relapsing-remitting and secondary progressive multiple sclerosis featured among the disease courses, as did progressive-relapsing multiple sclerosis.

Worth noting for this clonotype: The antigen remains undetermined.

V lost 4 bases and J lost 4; bases outside the gene matches: 3. Germline V gives CDR1 SQVTM, CDR2 ANQGSEA. CDR3 length equals 12 residues. Included in the TCR beta cDNA libraries were unique molecular identifiers. Yield was some 500,000 cDNA molecules from roughly 1 to 10 million T cells. In TCRdb, the PCR reads were re-called with MiXCR into one record per CDR3 protein. The top ten clones hold about an eighth of a sample with about 460,000 distinct CDR3 sequences, approximately 46% of them seen once. General study points: About five TRBV segments, including TRBV5-6, TRBV5-1 and TRBV20-1, were more frequent in patients than controls. Normalized Chao1 diversity was significantly lower in multiple sclerosis patients than in controls.

The chain employs TRBV29-1 and TRBJ2-5; 7 bases map to TRBD2. This TCR derives from a girl under 18 with multiple sclerosis. The source material was blood. The CDR3 sequence: CSVGPGGETQYF. The CDR3 nucleotides read TGCAGCGTTGGGCCGGGGGGAGAGACCCAGTACTTC.